Listed below are T cell receptor beta chains from one sample, sequenced in a study of metastatic and nonmetastatic thyroid tumors. TCRdb re-processed the PCR reads through MiXCR. The sample lists 6,600 or so clones; about 31% were seen once. Sequencing used tumor tissue. All receptors come from a female donor with papillary thyroid cancer or a benign thyroid nodule (not recorded which). Some clones in this sample may be carry-over from other donors' samples. The CDR3 runs from the conserved cysteine through the conserved F or W. The D gene is left open where the match is weak. Where a row states a size, it is once, few, many or the class of an expanded clone; other rows omit it.

clone_size,d_call,j_call,v_call,cdr3_aa,cdr3_nt
many,.,TRBJ2-3,TRBV4-1,CASSQDPGSTQYF,TGCGCCAGCAGCCAAGATCCCGGGAGTACGCAGTATTTT
many,TRBD1,TRBJ1-2,TRBV5-6,CASSLPGGNANGYTF,TGTGCCAGCAGCTTGCCAGGGGGCAACGCGAATGGCTACACCTTC
few,.,TRBJ2-1,TRBV6-2/TRBV6-3,CASSYSGESDEQFF,TGTGCCAGCAGTTACTCGGGGGAAAGCGATGAGCAGTTCTTC
few,.,TRBJ2-1,TRBV12-3/TRBV12-4,CASSLSQGPYNEQFF,TGTGCCAGCAGTTTAAGTCAGGGTCCCTACAATGAGCAGTTCTTC
medium-sized,.,TRBJ2-5,TRBV6-1,CASSSQRTSRGETQYF,TGTGCCAGCAGTTCTCAGCGCACCTCCAGGGGAGAGACCCAGTACTTC
.,.,TRBJ2-3,TRBV7-2,CASSTGREVDTQYF,TGTGCCAGCAGCACTGGCAGGGAGGTGGATACGCAGTATTTT
.,.,TRBJ2-3,TRBV6-4,CASSATSTDTQYF,TGTGCCAGCAGTGCGACAAGCACAGATACGCAGTATTTT
.,TRBD2,TRBJ2-2,TRBV9,CASSVWTSPSTGELFF,TGTGCCAGCAGCGTATGGACTAGCCCTTCCACCGGGGAGCTGTTTTTT
few,TRBD1,TRBJ1-1,TRBV28,CASSIITGGNTEAFF,TGTGCCAGCAGTATTATCACAGGGGGGAACACTGAAGCTTTCTTT
.,TRBD2,TRBJ2-7,TRBV6-5,CASSYSRGGAYEQYF,TGTGCCAGCAGTTACTCGCGGGGAGGGGCCTACGAGCAGTACTTC
many,.,TRBJ2-3,TRBV5-1,CASRTSFHTDTQYF,TGCGCCAGCAGGACTAGTTTCCACACAGATACGCAGTATTTT
.,.,TRBJ1-4,TRBV20-1,CSARTSVGEKLFF,TGCAGTGCCAGAACCTCCGTCGGTGAAAAACTGTTTTTT
many,.,TRBJ2-5,TRBV29-1,CSVRGVQETQYF,TGCAGCGTAAGAGGGGTGCAAGAGACCCAGTACTTC
once,.,TRBJ1-3,TRBV5-1,CASSLGDSGNTIYF,TGCGCCAGCAGCTTAGGGGACTCTGGAAACACCATATATTTT